The 18 T cell receptor beta chains presented below share a single source sample, sequenced in a study of blood T cell repertoires in COVID-19. Assay used: immunoSEQ multiplex PCR; TCRdb lists only in-frame clones, some missing. The sample has over 60,000 clones, more than 75% seen once. Material for sequencing was peripheral blood. These receptors originate from a man in his sixties or seventies with active or convalescent COVID-19.

The count of this clone is one. The chain recombines TRBV18 with TRBJ2-3; 9 nucleotides agree with TRBD1. This CDR3 comprises 15 residues. CDR1 and CDR2 (germline): KGHSH, LQKENI. J lost 7 bases, V lost 8 bases, and 13 bases had no gene match. As DNA, the CDR3 is TGTGCCAGCCAGACCGGGACAGGGTTCGAATATACGCAGTATTTT. This translates into CASQTGTGFEYTQYF.

V and J are TRBV11-2 and TRBJ2-1; no definite D call. Germline CDR1 reads SGHAT; CDR2 reads FQNNGV. Trimming took 1 base from V and 5 from J, leaving 12 bases between them. The CDR3 totals 15 residues. The CDR3 DNA reads TGTGCCAGCAGCTTAGGTAGGCAGACAAACAATGAGCAGTTCTTC. It specifies CASSLGRQTNNEQFF.

J is TRBJ1-1 and V is TRBV6-5; 9 bases agree with TRBD1. V shed 4 bases, J shed 6 bases, and the junction held 6 bases outside the gene matches. The CDR3 loop spans 14 amino acids. Germline CDR1 and CDR2: MNHEY and SVGAGI. The CDR3 DNA sequence: TGTGCCAGCAGTTCCGGGACAGGGTTACCTGAAGCTTTCTTT. It encodes CASSSGTGLPEAFF.

The chain links TRBV27 to TRBJ2-7; tentatively, D is TRBD2 (5 bases). The ends were cut back, 5 bases at V and 3 bases at J, with 8 bases in the middle. Per germline, CDR1 MNHEY and CDR2 SMNVEV (reference sequence). The CDR3 runs 12 residues. The CDR3 bases are TGTGCCAGCAGTGACTATTACTACGAGCAGTACTTC. This translates into CASSDYYYEQYF.

The chain is built from TRBV27 and TRBJ1-5, with 11 bases aligning to TRBD1. This CDR3 is built from 14 residues. Germline lookup yields CDR1 MNHEY and CDR2 SMNVEV (reference sequence). V dropped 6 bases and J dropped 6; count of bases not matched to a gene: 4. The chain's CDR3 is CASRRTGGGQPQHF. CDR3 nucleotide sequence: TGTGCCAGCAGACGGACAGGGGGCGGTCAGCCCCAGCATTTT.

The chain employs TRBV30 and TRBJ1-2; D might be TRBD1 (5 bases). The CDR3 consists of 15 residues. Trimming cost V 2 bases and J 6 bases, with 19 bases left between them. The germline CDR1 and CDR2 sequences are GTSNPN and SVGIG (reference sequence). The CDR3, as DNA: TGTGCCTGGAGTTCCCATGGGGCAGGGACTGATGGCTACACCTTC. This translates into CAWSSHGAGTDGYTF.

This chain connects TRBV11-3 to TRBJ2-1, with TRBD2 matching 7 bases. This CDR3 contains 13 residues. The ends lost 2 bases at V and 7 bases at J; junction bases unmatched: 2. Germline V gene sequence: CDR1 SGHNT, CDR2 YENEEA. CDR3 loop: CASSLWGGNEQFF. DNA of the CDR3: TGTGCCAGCAGCTTATGGGGGGGGAATGAGCAGTTCTTC.

This rearrangement joins TRBV7-6 to TRBJ2-3; 7 nucleotides line up with TRBD1. J was trimmed by 4 bases and V by 0 bases; bases with no gene match: 4. This CDR3 has 15 residues. Germline V gives CDR1 SGHVS, CDR2 FNYEAQ. The CDR3 DNA sequence: TGTGCCAGCAGCTTAGCGGGCCAGGGGGCAGATACGCAGTATTTT. Amino acids: CASSLAGQGADTQYF.

This rearrangement joins TRBV19 to TRBJ2-3; TRBD2 matches 7 bases. CDR3 length equals 18 residues. In germline, CDR1 is LNHDA, CDR2 SQIVND (reference sequence). J lost 2 bases, V lost 5 bases, and 16 bases had no gene match. The CDR3 DNA sequence: TGTGCCAGTAGTTCCTTTGGGTGGCTAGCGGCAATCACAGATACGCAGTATTTT. This translates into CASSSFGWLAAITDTQYF.

The V and J genes are TRBV11-2 and TRBJ2-7, with TRBD2 as a possible D gene (6 bases). Per the germline V gene, CDR1 is SGHAT and CDR2 is FQNNGV. V shed 5 bases and J shed 2 bases, with 16 bases lying between them. The CDR3 sequence is 15 residues long. CDR3 nucleotides: TGTGCCAGCAGCAAGGGGCCCGGGGGAGCCTACGAGCAGTACTTC. Translated, it gives CASSKGPGGAYEQYF.

DNA of the CDR3: TGTGCCAGCAGCAAAGAACTGGGACTTCAAACCTACGAGCAGTACTTC. As protein: CASSKELGLQTYEQYF. V and J are TRBV21-1 and TRBJ2-7; the table's D call TRBD2 went unverified against the DNA. TRBV21-1 is annotated as a pseudogene. This CDR3 has 16 residues.

This sequence joins TRBV2 and TRBJ2-3; D remains ambiguous. This CDR3 has 14 amino acids. The V end was cut by 6 bases, the J end by 1 base, with 11 bases between. The V gene's germline CDR1 is SNHLY and CDR2 FYNNEI. Here the CDR3 DNA reads TGTGCCAGCAGCGACCACTACGGCACAGATACGCAGTATTTT. Translating it yields CASSDHYGTDTQYF.

This clone was seen once. The rearrangement uses TRBV5-1 and TRBJ2-2; maybe TRBD2 (6 bases). V shed 5 bases and J shed 2 bases, with 7 bases lying between them. Per germline, CDR1 SGHRS and CDR2 YFSETQ. The CDR3 length is 13 residues. The CDR3 is CASRRGNTGELFF. The CDR3 DNA reads TGCGCCAGCAGGCGGGGTAACACCGGGGAGCTGTTTTTT. The variable domain in full, with the rest retrieved from reference TRBV5-1 and TRBJ2-2, is KAGVTQTPRYLIKTRGQQVTLSCSPISGHRSVSWYQQTPGQGLQFLFEYFSETQRNKGNFPGRFSGRQFSNSRSEMNVSTLELGDSALYLCASRRGNTGELFFGEGSRLTVL.

The chain links TRBV6-5 to TRBJ2-7, with TRBD2 matching 8 bases. V was pared by 6 bases and J by 6 bases, with 13 bases of the junction left unmatched. The CDR3 is 15 residues long. In germline, CDR1 is MNHEY, CDR2 SVGAGI. The CDR3 nucleotides are TGTGCCAGCAGCACGGGAGGGCCCGGGGTCGGCGAGCAGTACTTC. Its translation is CASSTGGPGVGEQYF.

This sequence joins TRBV21-1 and TRBJ1-2; no check of the table's D call, TRBD1, against the DNA was made. TRBV21-1 constitutes a pseudogene. The CDR3 runs to 20 residues. The DNA for the CDR3 is TGTGCCAGCAGCAAAGGTTTCCTTATTTCCGGGACAGAGACACAATATGGCTACACCTTC. Its protein is CASSKGFLISGTETQYGYTF.

The chain couples TRBV5-1 to TRBJ2-3; 11 bases match TRBD2. CDR3 length: 16 residues. Germline-derived CDR1 and CDR2 are SGHRS and YFSETQ. J gave up 0 bases and V 4 bases, and 4 bases lay outside the gene matches. CDR3 protein: CASSPGLAASTDTQYF. The CDR3 coding sequence is TGCGCCAGCAGCCCGGGACTAGCGGCCAGCACAGATACGCAGTATTTT.

J is TRBJ1-2 and V is TRBV4-1, with TRBD1 as a possible D gene (5 bases). V was shortened by 4 bases and J by 2 bases, with 14 bases between the two germline ends. Germline values: CDR1 MGHRA, CDR2 YSYEKL. The length of the CDR3 is 15 residues. CDR3 region: CASSPSNRGNYGYTF. The DNA for the CDR3 is TGCGCCAGCAGCCCTAGCAACCGGGGGAACTATGGCTACACCTTC.

The rearrangement links TRBV12-2 to TRBJ2-1; TRBD2 is the table's D call and was not checked against the DNA. TRBV12-2 counts as a pseudogene. The CDR3 is made up of 15 amino acids. The CDR3 is CASRLCGIEFNEQFF. Written as DNA, the CDR3 is TGTGCAAGTCGCTTATGCGGGATCGAGTTCAATGAGCAGTTCTTC.